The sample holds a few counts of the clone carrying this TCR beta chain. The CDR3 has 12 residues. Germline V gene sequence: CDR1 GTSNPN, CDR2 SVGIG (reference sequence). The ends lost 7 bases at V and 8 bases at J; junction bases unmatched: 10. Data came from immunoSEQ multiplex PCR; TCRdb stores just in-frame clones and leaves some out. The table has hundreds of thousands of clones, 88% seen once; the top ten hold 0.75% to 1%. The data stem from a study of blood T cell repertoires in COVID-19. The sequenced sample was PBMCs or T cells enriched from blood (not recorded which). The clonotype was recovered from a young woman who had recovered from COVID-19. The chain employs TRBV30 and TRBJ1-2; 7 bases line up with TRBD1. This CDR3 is CASRIRQGGYTF. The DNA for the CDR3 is TGTGCCTCACGGATACGACAGGGCGGCTACACCTTC.